The clone carrying this TCR beta chain showed up just a few times. Its antigen is as yet unknown. A junction end diverges from the germline sequence, so it may reflect a read error. This entry comes from a study of Ad26.COV2.S vaccination and SARS-CoV-2 variants. Turning to the study itself: Enrolled in COV1001, the donor was in the Ad26.COV2.S trial arm, which received the vaccine. The vaccine Ad26.COV2.S was put into the muscle once, or twice with 56 days between. General study results and limits: Those who received vaccine or placebo ended up with similar non-spike TCR breadth.

The germline CDR1 and CDR2 sequences are SGDLS and YYNGEE. This CDR3 spans 11 amino acids. Stated treatment: roughly 19 received Ad26.COV2.S at low or high dose, single or two shots; several received placebo; per-sample allocation not given. After the first vaccine or placebo injection, samples were drawn on day 63. A Boston adult aged 18-55 years was the donor. Some clones are missing from TCRdb's copy, which holds only in-frame ones; the method was immunoSEQ multiplex PCR. Here the sample spans about 350,000 clones, 70% to 90% being singletons. The clonotype was recovered from a person aged 18-65 years who received the Ad26.COV2.S COVID-19 vaccine or a placebo. The chain uses TRBV9 and TRBJ2-7; either TRBD1 or TRBD2 may fit D (5 bases each). The sample consisted of peripheral blood, taken in a trial of Ad26.COV2.S vaccine versus placebo. Written as DNA, the CDR3 is TGTGCCAGCAGCGTACGGGACGGATCTGATTTC. It codes for CASSVRDGSDF.